These T cell receptor beta chains were read from a single sample in a study of memory CD4+ T cells and cytomegalovirus serostatus. Data came from immunoSEQ multiplex PCR; TCRdb stores just in-frame clones and leaves some out. Among more than 45,000 clones listed, around 80% were seen once. Sequenced: memory CD4+ T cells from blood. The receptors were sampled from an adult in good health and CMV-seronegative. Each CDR3 is given with its conserved first and last residue. The D gene is left open where the match is weak. Expanded clones are given a class, and other clones once, few, many or no size at all.

v_call	j_call	d_call	clone_size	cdr3_aa	cdr3_nt
TRBV7-8	TRBJ2-2	TRBD2	.	CASSLIGAGVMNTGELFF	TGTGCCAGCAGCTTAATCGGGGCGGGGGTCATGAACACCGGGGAGCTGTTTTTT
TRBV19	TRBJ1-1	TRBD1	.	CASSKGQGVTEAFF	TGTGCCAGTAGTAAGGGACAGGGGGTTACTGAAGCTTTCTTT
TRBV7-2	TRBJ1-2	TRBD1	few	CASSLSGTAYGYTF	TGTGCCAGCAGCTTATCCGGGACAGCATATGGCTACACCTTC
TRBV9	TRBJ2-1	TRBD2	.	CASSVGDSGGSYNEQFF	TGTGCCAGCAGCGTAGGGGATAGCGGGGGCTCCTACAATGAGCAGTTCTTC
TRBV20-1	TRBJ1-2	.	.	CSARGDGGGTF	TGCAGTGCTAGAGGGGACGGGGGTGGCACCTTC
TRBV19	TRBJ2-3	TRBD2	.	CASASGGSDTQYF	TGTGCCAGTGCTAGCGGAGGATCAGATACGCAGTATTTT
TRBV5-1	TRBJ2-2	.	.	CASSYSANTGELFF	TGCGCCAGCAGCTACTCAGCGAACACCGGGGAGCTGTTTTTT
TRBV7-2	TRBJ2-7	TRBD1	.	CASSQLITGQGNEQYF	TGTGCCAGCAGCCAACTAATTACGGGACAGGGAAACGAGCAGTACTTC
TRBV5-1	TRBJ1-2	.	.	CASTLLGDPKGDGYTF	TGCGCCAGCACGCTCCTAGGCGACCCTAAGGGGGATGGCTACACCTTC
TRBV5-6	TRBJ2-1	.	.	CASSFSMEQFF	TGTGCCAGCAGCTTTTCTATGGAGCAGTTCTTC
TRBV2	TRBJ2-7	TRBD1	.	CASRGQGKGYEQYF	TGTGCCAGCAGGGGACAGGGAAAGGGTTACGAGCAGTACTTC
TRBV18	TRBJ2-1	TRBD1	.	CASSPWGQASSYNEQFF	TGTGCCAGCTCACCTTGGGGACAGGCGAGCTCCTACAATGAGCAGTTCTTC
TRBV25-1	TRBJ2-1	.	.	CASSESGDPYNEQFF	TGTGCCAGCAGTGAATCGGGGGACCCTTACAATGAGCAGTTCTTC